This TCR beta chain was obtained from a study of control samples from healthy donors and cancer patients. Using immunoSEQ multiplex PCR, the repertoire was profiled, and TCRdb retains in-frame clones only, with some absent. The profile shows 90,000 to 120,000 clones, around 80% of them singletons. The germline V gene has CDR1 LGHDT and CDR2 YNNKEL (reference sequence). The CDR3 consists of 14 residues. The junction had 5 bases not matched to a gene; V was cut back by 4 bases and J by 10 bases. This clone has just a few counts. The origin of this receptor is a man between 18 and 35 years old in good health. The gene calls are TRBV3-1 (or the pseudogene TRBV3-2) and TRBJ1-6; 9 bases match TRBD1. Sequenced material: blood. CDR3 nucleotide sequence: TGTGCCAGCAGCCCGGACAGGGGAAAGTCACCCCTCCACTTT. Encoded protein: CASSPDRGKSPLHF.